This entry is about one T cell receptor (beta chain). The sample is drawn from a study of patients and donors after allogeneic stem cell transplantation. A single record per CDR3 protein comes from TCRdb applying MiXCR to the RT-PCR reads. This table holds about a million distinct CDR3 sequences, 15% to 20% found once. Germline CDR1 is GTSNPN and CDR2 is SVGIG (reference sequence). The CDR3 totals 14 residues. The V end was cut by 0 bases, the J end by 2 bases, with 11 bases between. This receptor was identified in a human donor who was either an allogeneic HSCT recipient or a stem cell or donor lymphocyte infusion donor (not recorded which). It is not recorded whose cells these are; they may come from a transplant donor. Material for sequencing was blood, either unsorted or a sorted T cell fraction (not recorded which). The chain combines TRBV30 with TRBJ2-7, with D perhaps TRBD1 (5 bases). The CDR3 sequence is CAWSVRVGAYEQYF. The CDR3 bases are TGTGCCTGGAGTGTCAGGGTAGGCGCCTACGAGCAGTACTTC.